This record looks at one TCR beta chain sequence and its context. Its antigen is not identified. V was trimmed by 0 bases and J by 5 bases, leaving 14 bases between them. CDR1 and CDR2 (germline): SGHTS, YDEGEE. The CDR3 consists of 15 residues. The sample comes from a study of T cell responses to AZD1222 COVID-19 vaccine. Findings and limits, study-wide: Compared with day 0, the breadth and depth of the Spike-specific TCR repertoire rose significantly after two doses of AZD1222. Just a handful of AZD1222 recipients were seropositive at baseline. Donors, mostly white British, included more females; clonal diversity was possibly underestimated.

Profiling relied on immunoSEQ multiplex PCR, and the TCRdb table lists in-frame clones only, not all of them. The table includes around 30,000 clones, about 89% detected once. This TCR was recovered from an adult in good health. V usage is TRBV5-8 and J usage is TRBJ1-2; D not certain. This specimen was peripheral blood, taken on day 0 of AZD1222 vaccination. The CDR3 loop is CASSLGVRDGYGYTF. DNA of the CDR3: TGTGCCAGCAGCTTGGGTGTACGGGATGGGTATGGCTACACCTTC.